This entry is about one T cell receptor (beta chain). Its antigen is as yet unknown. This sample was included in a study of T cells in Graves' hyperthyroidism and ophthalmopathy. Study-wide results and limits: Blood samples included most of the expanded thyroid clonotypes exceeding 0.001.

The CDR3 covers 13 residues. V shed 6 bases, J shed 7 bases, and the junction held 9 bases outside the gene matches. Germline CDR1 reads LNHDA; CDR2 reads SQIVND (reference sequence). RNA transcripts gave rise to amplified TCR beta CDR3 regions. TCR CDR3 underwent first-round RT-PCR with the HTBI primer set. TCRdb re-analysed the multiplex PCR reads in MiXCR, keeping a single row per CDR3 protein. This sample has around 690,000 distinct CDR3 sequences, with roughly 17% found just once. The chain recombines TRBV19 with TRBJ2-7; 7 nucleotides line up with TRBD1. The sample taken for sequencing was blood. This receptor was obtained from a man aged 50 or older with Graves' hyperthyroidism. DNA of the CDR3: TGTGCCAGTAGAGCCACAGGGGTCGGGGAGCAGTACTTC. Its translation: CASRATGVGEQYF.